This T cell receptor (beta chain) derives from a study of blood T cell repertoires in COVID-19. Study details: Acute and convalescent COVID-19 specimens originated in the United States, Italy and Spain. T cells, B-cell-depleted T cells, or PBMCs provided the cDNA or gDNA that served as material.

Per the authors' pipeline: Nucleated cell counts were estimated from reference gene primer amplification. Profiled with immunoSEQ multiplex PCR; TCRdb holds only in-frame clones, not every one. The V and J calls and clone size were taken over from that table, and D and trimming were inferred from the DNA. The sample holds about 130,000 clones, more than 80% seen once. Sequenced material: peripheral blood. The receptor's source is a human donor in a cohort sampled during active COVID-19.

CDR3 in amino acids: CAISEETGQGLKGYTF. The DNA for the CDR3 is TGTGCCATCAGTGAGGAGACCGGACAGGGTTTAAAAGGCTACACCTTC. V is TRBV10-3 and J is TRBJ1-2; 8 bases agree with TRBD1. Per germline, CDR1 ENHRY and CDR2 SYGVKD. V lost 2 bases and J lost 8; bases outside the gene matches: 13. This CDR3 contains 16 residues.